This T cell receptor beta chain originates from a study of cytomegalovirus exposure and HLA in healthy donors. Study-wide findings and caveats: As a later analysis showed, a missense DCLRE1C variant was linked to trimming of TCR beta V- and J-genes.

Trimming took 2 bases from V and 7 from J, leaving 11 bases between them. CDR1 and CDR2 from the germline V gene are LNHDA and SQIVND (reference sequence). This CDR3 has 14 amino acids. Points on this clone: What it binds is not known.

The PCR had 60 Vbeta and 13 Jbeta primers. The assay was immunoSEQ multiplex PCR, and TCRdb's table has in-frame clones only and misses some. The table has roughly 100,000 clones, approximately 80% seen once. Input material: PBMCs. The chain combines TRBV19 with TRBJ1-4; D remains unclear. This clonotype originated in a female donor in good health and CMV-seropositive. CDR3 residues: CASSIPRRVEKLFF. Here the CDR3 DNA reads TGTGCCAGTAGTATACCCCGTCGGGTTGAAAAACTGTTTTTT.